This TCR beta chain was profiled in a study of tumor-infiltrating lymphocytes in primary liver carcinoma. Both blood RNA, taken from unsorted whole blood, and germline DNA were extracted. Starting material of around 460 ng total RNA yielded TCR beta cDNA via a constant-region primer. TCR beta libraries came from three nested multiplex PCR rounds using slightly modified ARM-PCR. TCRdb ran MiXCR on the multiplex PCR reads and lists one entry per CDR3 protein. The repertoire holds approximately 330,000 distinct CDR3 sequences, with almost 65% as singletons. The source is a man aged 35 to 55 with primary liver carcinoma and hepatitis B virus infection. Sample: peripheral blood.

This CDR3 is CASSSGQVQIGDTQYF. In DNA form, the CDR3 reads TGTGCCAGCAGCTCGGGACAGGTTCAAATTGGGGATACGCAGTATTTT. J is TRBJ2-3 and V is TRBV5-5, with 8 bases identical to TRBD1. From germline, CDR1 is SGHKS and CDR2 YYEKEE (reference sequence). The CDR3 is 16 amino acids. V lost 3 bases to trimming and J lost 6 bases; unmatched junction nucleotides: 12.